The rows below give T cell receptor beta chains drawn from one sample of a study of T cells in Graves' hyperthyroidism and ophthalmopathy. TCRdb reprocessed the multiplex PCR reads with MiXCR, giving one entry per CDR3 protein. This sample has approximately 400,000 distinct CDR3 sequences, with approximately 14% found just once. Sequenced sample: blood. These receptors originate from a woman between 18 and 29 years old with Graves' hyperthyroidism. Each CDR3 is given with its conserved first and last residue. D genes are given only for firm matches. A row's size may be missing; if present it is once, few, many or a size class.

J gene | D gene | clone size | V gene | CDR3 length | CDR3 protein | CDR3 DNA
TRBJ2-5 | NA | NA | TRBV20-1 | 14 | CSARPGTAVETQYF | TGCAGTGCACGCCCAGGGACCGCCGTCGAGACCCAGTACTTC
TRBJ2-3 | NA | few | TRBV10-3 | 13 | CAIHGGDTDTQYF | TGTGCCATTCACGGTGGGGACACAGATACGCAGTATTTT
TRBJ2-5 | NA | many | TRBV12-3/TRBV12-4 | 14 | CASSLARGRETQYF | TGTGCCAGCAGCTTAGCAAGGGGAAGGGAGACCCAGTACTTC
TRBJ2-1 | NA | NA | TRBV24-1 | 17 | CATSDLLPGSGIHEQFF | TGTGCCACCAGTGATTTGCTCCCCGGGTCGGGTATCCATGAGCAGTTCTTC
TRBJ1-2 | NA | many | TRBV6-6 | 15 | CASSYSMSSVYGYTF | TGTGCCAGCAGTTACTCGATGTCCTCCGTTTATGGCTACACCTTC
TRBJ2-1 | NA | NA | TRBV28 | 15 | CASSSPGRVFGEQFF | TGTGCCAGCAGTTCCCCGGGCCGCGTCTTTGGTGAGCAGTTCTTC
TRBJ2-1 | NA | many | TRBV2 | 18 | CASSEGTEWIDSYNEQFF | TGTGCCAGCAGTGAAGGGACTGAATGGATCGACTCCTACAATGAGCAGTTCTTC
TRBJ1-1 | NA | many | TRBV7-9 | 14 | CASSYDAGLTEAFF | TGTGCCAGCAGCTATGACGCGGGGTTAACTGAAGCTTTCTTT
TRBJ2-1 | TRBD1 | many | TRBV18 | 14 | CASSPRTGIHEQFF | TGTGCCAGCTCACCAAGGACAGGGATCCATGAGCAGTTCTTC
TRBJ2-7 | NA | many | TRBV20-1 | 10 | CSASLSEQYF | TGCAGTGCTAGTCTATCGGAGCAGTACTTC
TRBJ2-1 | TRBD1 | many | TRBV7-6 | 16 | CASSMWTGGSYNEQFF | TGTGCCAGCAGCATGTGGACAGGCGGGTCCTACAATGAGCAGTTCTTC
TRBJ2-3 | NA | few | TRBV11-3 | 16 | CASSSSPGLGADTQYF | TGTGCCAGCAGCTCCTCCCCGGGTCTCGGAGCAGATACGCAGTATTTT
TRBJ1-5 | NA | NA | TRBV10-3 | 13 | CATTQADNQPQHF | TGTGCCACCACGCAGGCAGATAATCAGCCCCAGCATTTT
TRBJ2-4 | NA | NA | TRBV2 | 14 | CASSELRAKNIQYF | TGTGCCAGCAGTGAACTCCGAGCCAAAAACATTCAGTACTTC
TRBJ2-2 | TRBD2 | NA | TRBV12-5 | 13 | CAPSSGDTGELFF | TGTGCACCCTCGAGCGGGGACACCGGGGAGCTGTTTTTT
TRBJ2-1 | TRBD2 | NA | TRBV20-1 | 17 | CSARDKRAGVMNNEQFF | TGCAGTGCTAGAGATAAGCGGGCGGGGGTAATGAACAATGAGCAGTTCTTC
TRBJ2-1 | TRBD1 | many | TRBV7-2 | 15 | CASSRDRVGGNEQFF | TGTGCCAGCAGCCGGGACAGGGTTGGGGGCAATGAGCAGTTCTTC
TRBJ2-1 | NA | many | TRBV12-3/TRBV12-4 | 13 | CASSDQAAREQFF | TGTGCCAGCAGCGACCAGGCTGCCCGAGAGCAGTTCTTC
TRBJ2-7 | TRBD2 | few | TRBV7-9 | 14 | CASSLLAGDYEQYF | TGTGCCAGCAGCCTACTAGCGGGAGACTACGAGCAGTACTTC
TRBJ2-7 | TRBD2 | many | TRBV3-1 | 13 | CASSQEGRGREYF | TGTGCCAGCAGCCAAGAGGGGCGGGGGAGAGAGTACTTC
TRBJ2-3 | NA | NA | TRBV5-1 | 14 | CASSMTVGTDTQYF | TGCGCCAGCAGCATGACAGTAGGCACAGATACGCAGTATTTT
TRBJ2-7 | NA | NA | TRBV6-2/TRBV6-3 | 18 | CASSYSYQARRDSYEQYF | TGTGCCAGCAGTTACTCGTATCAAGCCCGAAGGGACTCCTACGAGCAGTACTTC
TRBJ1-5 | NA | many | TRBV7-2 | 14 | CASSLGVSNQPQHF | TGTGCCAGCAGTTTGGGGGTTAGCAATCAGCCCCAGCATTTT
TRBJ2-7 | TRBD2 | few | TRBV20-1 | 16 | CSASSTNSGRAYEQYF | TGCAGTGCTTCCTCGACCAATAGCGGGAGGGCCTACGAGCAGTACTTC
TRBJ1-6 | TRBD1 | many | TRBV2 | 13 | CASRTGVGSPLHF | TGTGCCAGCAGGACAGGGGTTGGATCACCCCTCCACTTT
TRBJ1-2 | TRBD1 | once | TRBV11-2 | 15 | CASRAGTGVLYGYTF | TGTGCCAGCAGAGCCGGGACAGGGGTTCTCTATGGCTACACCTTC
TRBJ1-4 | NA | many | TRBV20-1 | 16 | CSASVVGASLNEKLFF | TGCAGTGCTAGCGTTGTTGGGGCCAGCTTAAATGAAAAACTGTTTTTT
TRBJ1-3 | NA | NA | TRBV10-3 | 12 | CAIRTGPNTIYF | TGTGCCATCAGAACAGGTCCAAACACCATATATTTT
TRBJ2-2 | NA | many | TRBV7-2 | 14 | CASSLGFLARELFF | TGTGCCAGCAGCTTAGGTTTCCTAGCCCGGGAGCTGTTTTTT
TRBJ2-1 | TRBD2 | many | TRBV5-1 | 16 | CASSSLSGITYNEQFF | TGCGCCAGCAGCTCCCTAAGCGGGATTACCTACAATGAGCAGTTCTTC
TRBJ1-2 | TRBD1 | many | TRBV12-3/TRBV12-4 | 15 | CASSFTGARNYGYTF | TGTGCCAGCAGTTTTACAGGGGCTCGAAACTATGGCTACACCTTC
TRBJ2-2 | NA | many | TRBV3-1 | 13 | CASSQDSTGELFF | TGTGCCAGCAGCCAAGATTCCACCGGGGAGCTGTTTTTT
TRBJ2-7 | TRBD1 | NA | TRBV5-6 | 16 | CASSLGPGQGGYEQYF | TGTGCCAGCAGCTTGGGACCGGGACAGGGGGGTTACGAGCAGTACTTC
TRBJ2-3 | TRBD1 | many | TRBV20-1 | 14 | CSAFSRQGADTQYF | TGCAGTGCTTTCTCCCGACAGGGGGCAGATACGCAGTATTTT
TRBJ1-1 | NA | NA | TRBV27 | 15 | CASRPYRVLNTKAFF | TGTGCCAGCCGTCCTTACCGGGTTTTGAACACTAAAGCTTTCTTT
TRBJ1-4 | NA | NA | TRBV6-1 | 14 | CASSALRTNEKLFF | TGTGCCAGCAGTGCACTCAGGACCAATGAAAAACTGTTTTTT
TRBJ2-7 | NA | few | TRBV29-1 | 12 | CSVESPGYEQYF | TGCAGCGTTGAGAGTCCTGGGTACGAGCAGTACTTC
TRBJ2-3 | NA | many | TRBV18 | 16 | CASSPLARQATDTQYF | TGTGCCAGCTCACCACTAGCGCGACAGGCCACAGATACGCAGTATTTT
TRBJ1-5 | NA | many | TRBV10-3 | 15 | CAISESAEINQPQHF | TGTGCCATCAGTGAGTCGGCAGAGATCAATCAGCCCCAGCATTTT
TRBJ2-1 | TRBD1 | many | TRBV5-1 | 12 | CASGWTGNEQFF | TGCGCCAGCGGATGGACAGGTAATGAGCAGTTCTTC
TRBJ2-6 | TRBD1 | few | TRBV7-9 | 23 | CASSPRPIPNSRDRYSGANVLTF | TGTGCCAGCAGCCCACGACCTATACCTAACTCAAGGGACAGATACTCTGGGGCCAACGTCCTGACTTTC
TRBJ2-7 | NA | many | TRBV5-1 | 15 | CASSLAPDTDYEQYF | TGCGCCAGCAGCTTGGCCCCGGACACGGACTACGAGCAGTACTTC
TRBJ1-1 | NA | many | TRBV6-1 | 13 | CASSAQGRTEAFF | TGTGCCAGCAGTGCGCAGGGGAGGACTGAAGCTTTCTTT
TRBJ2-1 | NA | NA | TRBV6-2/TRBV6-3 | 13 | CASGGALQNEQFF | TGTGCCAGCGGGGGGGCCCTTCAAAATGAGCAGTTCTTC
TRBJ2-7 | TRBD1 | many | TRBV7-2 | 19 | CASGMPTRYGTGGSYEQYF | TGTGCCAGCGGTATGCCGACCCGATATGGGACAGGGGGCTCCTACGAGCAGTACTTC
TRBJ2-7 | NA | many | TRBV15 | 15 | CATSTHNGLTYEQYF | TGTGCCACCAGCACCCATAATGGCCTAACCTACGAGCAGTACTTC
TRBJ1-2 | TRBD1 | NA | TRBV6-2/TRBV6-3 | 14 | CASSQTGVPYGYTF | TGTGCCAGCAGCCAAACAGGGGTACCATATGGCTACACCTTC
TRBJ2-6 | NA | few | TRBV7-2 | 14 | CASYSSSGANVLTF | TGTGCCAGCTACAGTTCCTCTGGGGCCAACGTCCTGACTTTC
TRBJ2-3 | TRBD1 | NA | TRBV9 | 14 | CASSGDRLADTQYF | TGTGCCAGCAGCGGGGACAGGCTGGCAGATACGCAGTATTTT
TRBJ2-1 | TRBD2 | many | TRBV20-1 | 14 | CSAHSGVSYNEQFF | TGCAGTGCCCATAGCGGGGTCTCCTACAATGAGCAGTTCTTC
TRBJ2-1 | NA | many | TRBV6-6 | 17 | CASSYSVVAGWYNEQFF | TGTGCCAGCAGTTACTCAGTGGTCGCGGGGTGGTACAATGAGCAGTTCTTC